This paragraph reports one TCR beta chain. Its antigen is not known. The record originates from a study of T cell responses to AZD1222 COVID-19 vaccine. About the study: Second-dose groups at about 4 or about 12 weeks were pooled.

Regarding the study as a whole: Donor demographics were predominantly white British with a female majority; clonal diversity may be underestimated. Nearly half of spike-specific TCRs reportedly target variant regions that are unmutated in the B.1.351 and B.1.1.7 variants. Scientists sampled the repertoires only once the peak T cell response had passed.

The V and J ends lost 1 base and 1 base respectively, with 11 bases between them. The CDR3 totals 16 residues. Germline CDR1 and CDR2: SGHDN and FVKESK. Measured with immunoSEQ multiplex PCR; TCRdb has only the in-frame clones, and not every one. The sample has 97,000 or so clones, roughly 86% seen once. J is TRBJ2-4 and V is TRBV14, with D tentatively TRBD1 (6 bases). This clonotype was obtained from an adult in good health. Material: peripheral blood, obtained on day 0 of AZD1222 vaccination. CDR3: CASSQGRGMAKNIQYF. CDR3 coding DNA: TGTGCCAGCAGCCAAGGAAGGGGGATGGCCAAAAACATTCAGTACTTC.